This T cell receptor (beta chain) was recorded in a study of post-analysis software for immune sequencing data. About the study: In terms of disease course, relapsing-remitting, secondary progressive and progressive-relapsing multiple sclerosis were included.

Worth noting for this clonotype: What it recognizes is unknown.

Presence of unique molecular identifiers characterized the TCR beta cDNA libraries. cDNA molecules numbering 400,000 to 550,000 came from around 1 to 10 million T cells. Via MiXCR, TCRdb re-called the PCR reads, giving one row per CDR3 protein. The data hold 550,000 to 700,000 distinct CDR3 sequences, with roughly 45% observed a single time. The CDR3 length is 15 residues. CDR1 and CDR2 (germline): SGHTA, FQGNSA. Overall study results and limits: Several TRBV segments were more frequent in patients than controls; TRBV5-6, TRBV5-1 and TRBV20-1 belonged to this group. Strong same-batch co-clustering of samples appeared with F measure clustering. The normalized Chao1 diversity of multiple sclerosis patients was significantly lower than that of controls.

The sequence derives from a girl between 10 and 17 years old with multiple sclerosis. Specimen: blood. The rearrangement joins TRBV7-2 to TRBJ2-7; TRBD1 or TRBD2 may be the D gene (6 bases each). The assigned J gene may be wrong: the sequence end matches TRBJ2-5 better. DNA of the CDR3: TGTGCCAGCAGCCCGGGACACGGGGGTAAAGAGACCCAGTACTTC. It encodes CASSPGHGGKETQYF.